The entry that follows covers one TCR beta chain sequence. Antigen: not known. The record originates from a study of CD8+ T cells in alopecia areata. The study's findings and limits: Tofacitinib significantly lowered scalp clonality and expanded CD8+ clones among the top 100. Besides other cells, scalp samples also yield sequences of resident alphabeta T cells from normal skin. Just one nonresponder means the tie between baseline CD8+ expansion and response stays uncertain.

The CDR3 has 12 amino acids. V lost 3 bases to trimming and J lost 6 bases, with 9 bases between them. CDR1 is SGDLS and CDR2 is YYNGEE in the germline V gene. Treatment denoted: oral pan-JAK inhibitor, 5-10 mg twice daily. Sorting from PBMCs produced CD4+ and CD8+ T cells. Extraction and reverse transcription of RNA yielded cDNA as the sequencing template. Method: immunoSEQ multiplex PCR; TCRdb's copy keeps in-frame clones and lacks some. The profile shows 120,000 or so clones, about 59% of them singletons. The rearrangement joins TRBV9 to TRBJ1-1, with a possible D match to TRBD1 (5 bases). This clonotype was obtained from a human donor with alopecia areata. Sequencing was performed on CD4+ T cells sorted from blood, taken at week 4, from a patient treated with tofacitinib. The CDR3 DNA sequence: TGTGCCAGCAGCGCCCGGGACTCTGAAGCTTTCTTT. Protein product: CASSARDSEAFF.